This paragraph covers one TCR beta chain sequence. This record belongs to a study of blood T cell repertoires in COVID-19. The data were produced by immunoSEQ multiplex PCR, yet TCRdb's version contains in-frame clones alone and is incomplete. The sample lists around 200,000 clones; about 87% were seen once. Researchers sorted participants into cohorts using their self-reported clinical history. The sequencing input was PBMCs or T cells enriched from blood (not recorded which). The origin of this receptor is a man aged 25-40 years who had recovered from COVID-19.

The CDR3 nucleotides are TGTGCCAGCTCACTAGGACAGGTCCTCTCTGGAAACACCATATATTTT. Translation: CASSLGQVLSGNTIYF. The chain is built from TRBV18 and TRBJ1-3, with 7 positions matching TRBD1. Germline loops: CDR1 KGHSH, CDR2 LQKENI. The CDR3 runs to 16 residues. With V trimmed by 4 bases and J by 0 bases, 6 bases remained unmatched.